Each of the 3 T cell receptor beta chains below was sequenced from the same sample in a study of T cell responses to AZD1222 COVID-19 vaccine. Some clones are missing from TCRdb's copy, which holds only in-frame ones; the method was immunoSEQ multiplex PCR. This repertoire shows 130,000 or so clones, about nine tenths found once; its top ten account for 20% to 25%. Sequencing was performed on peripheral blood, taken on day 0 of AZD1222 vaccination. The receptors come from an adult in good health.

The V call is TRBV7-9, the J call TRBJ1-4; TRBD1 is a possible D gene (5 bases). This CDR3 contains 13 residues. The V and J ends lost 6 bases and 7 bases respectively, with 12 bases between them. Germline values: CDR1 SEHNR, CDR2 FQNEAQ (reference sequence). The CDR3 spells CASSPVRGEKLFF. The DNA for the CDR3 is TGTGCCAGCAGTCCCGTGAGGGGTGAAAAACTGTTTTTT.

The J gene is TRBJ2-3, the V gene TRBV4-3; D unclear. This CDR3 comprises 15 residues. CDR1 is LGHNA and CDR2 is YSLEER in the germline V gene. The germline V and J ends were trimmed by 2 bases and 1 base, with 10 bases remaining between them. The CDR3 DNA sequence: TGCGCCAGCAGCCAAAAAGCTACCCGCACAGATACGCAGTATTTT. Its translation is CASSQKATRTDTQYF.

The V and J genes are TRBV6-5 and TRBJ2-3; TRBD1 is a possible D gene (5 bases). The CDR3 consists of 14 residues. CDR1 is MNHEY and CDR2 is SVGAGI in the germline V gene. V was cut by 4 bases and J by 3 bases, with 11 bases left in between. This chain's CDR3 is CASSFSQATDTQYF. Here the CDR3 DNA reads TGTGCCAGCAGTTTCTCACAGGCGACAGATACGCAGTATTTT.